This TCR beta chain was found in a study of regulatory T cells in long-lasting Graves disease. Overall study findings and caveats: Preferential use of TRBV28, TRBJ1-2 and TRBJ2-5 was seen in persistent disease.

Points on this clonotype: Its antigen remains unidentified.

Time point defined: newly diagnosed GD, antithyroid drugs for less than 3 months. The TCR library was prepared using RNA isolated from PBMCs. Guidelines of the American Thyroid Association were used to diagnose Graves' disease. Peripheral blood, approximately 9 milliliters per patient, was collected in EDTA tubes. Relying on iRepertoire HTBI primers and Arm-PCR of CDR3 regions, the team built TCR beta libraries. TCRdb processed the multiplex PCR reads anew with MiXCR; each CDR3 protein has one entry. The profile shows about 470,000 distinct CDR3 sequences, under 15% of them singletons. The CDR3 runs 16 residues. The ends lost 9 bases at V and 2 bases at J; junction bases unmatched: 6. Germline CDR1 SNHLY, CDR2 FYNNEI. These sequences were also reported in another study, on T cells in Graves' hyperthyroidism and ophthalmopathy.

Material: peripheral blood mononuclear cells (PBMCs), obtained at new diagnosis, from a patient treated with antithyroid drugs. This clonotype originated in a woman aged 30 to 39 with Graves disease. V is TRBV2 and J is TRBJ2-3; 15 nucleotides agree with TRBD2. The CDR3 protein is CARGTSGRLSTDTQYF. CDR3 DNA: TGTGCCAGAGGGACTAGCGGGAGGTTGTCCACAGATACGCAGTATTTT.